Shown below are 21 T cell receptor beta chains from a single sample sequenced in a study of blood T cell repertoires in COVID-19. Method: immunoSEQ multiplex PCR; TCRdb's copy keeps in-frame clones and lacks some. The top ten hold about 4.4% of the sample, which has approximately 220,000 clones, roughly 80% seen once. The sequenced material came from peripheral blood. These receptors were taken from a woman in her sixties or seventies with acute or convalescent COVID-19.

V is TRBV7-9 and J is TRBJ1-5, with unresolved D. V was trimmed by 1 base and J by 3 bases, leaving 4 bases between them. Germline CDR1 reads SEHNR; CDR2 reads FQNEAQ (reference sequence). This CDR3 is 13 amino acids long. CDR3 nucleotide sequence: TGTGCCAGCAGCTTAGGGCTCAATCAGCCCCAGCATTTT. Amino acid sequence: CASSLGLNQPQHF.

The rearrangement uses TRBV5-5 and TRBJ2-2; TRBD1 matches 9 bases. The CDR3 is 18 residues long. CDR1 and CDR2 from the germline V gene are SGHKS and YYEKEE (reference sequence). Unmatched junction bases numbered 15, after V lost 3 bases and J lost 6 bases. CDR3: CASSYSPVNRGQSGELFF. The CDR3 DNA is TGTGCCAGCAGCTACAGCCCCGTTAACAGGGGGCAGTCCGGGGAGCTGTTTTTT.

The chain recombines TRBV19 with TRBJ2-7; 10 bases align to TRBD1. The CDR3 runs 17 residues. V lost 1 base to trimming and J lost 5 bases; unmatched junction nucleotides: 11. Germline-derived CDR1 and CDR2 are LNHDA and SQIVND (reference sequence). The CDR3: CASSIVGTGEFRDEQYF. CDR3 nucleotide sequence: TGTGCCAGTAGTATAGTCGGGACAGGGGAATTTAGAGACGAGCAGTACTTC.

V is TRBV20-1 and J is TRBJ1-6; D unresolved. Looked up from germline, CDR1 is DFQATT and CDR2 is SNEGSKA (reference sequence). Trimming removed 6 bases from V and 14 bases from J, with 14 bases in between. The length of the CDR3 is 11 residues. CDR3 protein: CSAQGLGSLHF. The CDR3 nucleotides are TGCAGTGCCCAAGGACTCGGGTCCCTCCACTTT.

This chain joins TRBV7-9 and TRBJ2-3; 9 bases align to TRBD2. Germline V gives CDR1 SEHNR, CDR2 FQNEAQ (reference sequence). Losses at the gene ends were 5 bases for V and 3 bases for J; bases not matched to a gene: 12. This CDR3 has 17 amino acids. The CDR3 coding sequence is TGTGCCAGCAGCGGACGGGGACTAGCCATGATTACAGATACGCAGTATTTT. Its translation: CASSGRGLAMITDTQYF.

About this clone: This sample includes further DNA sequences coding for the same CDR3. The rearrangement links TRBV28 to TRBJ2-7; the D gene is possibly TRBD1 (5 bases). The germline gives CDR1 MDHEN, CDR2 SYDVKM. This CDR3 region has 14 residues. The V gene lost 1 base and the J gene lost 5 bases, with 12 bases spanning the gap. The CDR3 sequence is CASSLYPQGNEQYF. The CDR3, as DNA: TGTGCCAGCAGTTTATACCCGCAGGGTAACGAGCAGTACTTC.

The chain uses TRBV15 and TRBJ1-4; D uncertain. Germline V gene sequence: CDR1 LNHNV, CDR2 YYDKDF (reference sequence). V shed 2 bases and J shed 1 base, with 8 bases lying between them. There are 15 residues in the CDR3. In nucleotides, the CDR3 is TGTGCCACCAGCAGATCTTCAGGAACTAATGAAAAACTGTTTTTT. The encoded protein is CATSRSSGTNEKLFF.

This clone was counted once. The gene calls are TRBV19 and TRBJ2-7; 8 nucleotides agree with TRBD1. Trimming removed 6 bases from V and 5 bases from J; junction bases left unmatched: 9. There are 14 residues in the CDR3. CDR1 LNHDA and CDR2 SQIVND come from the germline V gene (reference sequence). CDR3 in amino acids: CASRTGAVGDEQYF. The CDR3 nucleotides are TGTGCCAGTAGGACAGGGGCCGTCGGGGACGAGCAGTACTTC.

Only a few counts were recorded for this clone. The rearrangement uses TRBV4-1 and TRBJ2-2; 7 nucleotides match TRBD2. V shed 1 base and J 3 bases; nucleotides not matched to a gene: 5. In germline, CDR1 is MGHRA, CDR2 YSYEKL. The CDR3 length is 16 residues. CDR3 sequence reads: CASSQGGGGHTGELFF. CDR3 sequence (DNA): TGCGCCAGCAGCCAAGGCGGGGGAGGACACACCGGGGAGCTGTTTTTT.

DNA of the CDR3: TGCGCCAGCAGTGACACAGGGAGCTCCTATAATTCACCCCTCCACTTT. As protein: CASSDTGSSYNSPLHF. V gene TRBV10-2 combines with J gene TRBJ1-6; perhaps TRBD1 as D (6 bases). The CDR3 totals 16 residues. V was shortened by 3 bases and J by 0 bases, with 9 bases between the two germline ends. Germline-derived CDR1 and CDR2 are WSHSY and SAAADI.

The rearrangement links TRBV7-9 to TRBJ2-7, with D hard to call. V was clipped by 2 bases and J by 2 bases, with 13 bases between them. Germline V gene lookup returns CDR1 SEHNR and CDR2 FQNEAQ (reference sequence). The CDR3 contains 15 residues. CDR3 protein: CASSLSEKSAYEQYF. The CDR3 DNA reads TGTGCCAGCAGCTTATCAGAAAAGTCCGCCTACGAGCAGTACTTC.

This chain's CDR3 is CASSRQGQYGYTF. The CDR3 nucleotides read TGTGCCAGCAGTCGCCAAGGACAGTATGGCTACACCTTC. The genes are TRBV27 and TRBJ1-2; D possibly corresponds to TRBD1 (6 bases). V was shortened by 5 bases and J by 5 bases, with 12 bases between the two germline ends. The CDR3 length is 13 residues. CDR1 MNHEY and CDR2 SMNVEV come from the germline V gene (reference sequence).

This clone was counted between two and nine times. The chain couples TRBV6-5 to TRBJ2-2; 8 bases line up with TRBD1. The CDR3 has 14 residues. CDR1 and CDR2 (germline): MNHEY, SVGAGI. Trimming removed 11 bases from V and 6 bases from J; junction bases left unmatched: 11. In nucleotides, the CDR3 is TGTGCCTCAAAGGACGAGACAGGGGCCGGGGAGCTGTTTTTT. It specifies CASKDETGAGELFF.

The chain uses TRBV19 and TRBJ2-5; the match to TRBD2 covers 15 bases. The length of the CDR3 is 17 residues. Germline V gene lookup returns CDR1 LNHDA and CDR2 SQIVND (reference sequence). The J segment lost 3 bases and the V segment lost 5 bases, leaving 7 bases of the junction unmatched. The DNA of the CDR3 is TGTGCCAGTAGTCCTCGCGGACTAGCGGGGGGGAAAGAGACCCAGTACTTC. Its translation is CASSPRGLAGGKETQYF.

V usage is TRBV2 and J usage is TRBJ1-5, with unresolved D. Germline V gene data show CDR1 as SNHLY and CDR2 as FYNNEI. The CDR3 length is 15 residues. V was clipped by 5 bases and J by 0 bases, with 11 bases between them. The CDR3 reads CASSQLLNSNQPQHF. The CDR3 DNA follows: TGTGCCAGCAGTCAACTCCTGAATAGCAATCAGCCCCAGCATTTT.

This rearrangement joins TRBV10-2 to TRBJ1-1; 8 bases match TRBD1. The V gene's germline CDR1 is WSHSY and CDR2 SAAADI. The CDR3 consists of 15 residues. Trimming at V came to 10 bases and at J to 6 bases, leaving 16 bases not matched to a gene. As DNA, the CDR3 is TGCGCCATCGCTAGAACCGGGACAGGAAAGCCTGAAGCTTTCTTT. Its protein is CAIARTGTGKPEAFF.

The rearrangement links TRBV7-2 to TRBJ2-7, with TRBD2 identical over 11 bases. The CDR3 has 14 residues. Losses at the gene ends were 8 bases for V and 3 bases for J; bases not matched to a gene: 6. Germline V CDR1 and CDR2: SGHTA, FQGNSA. Written as DNA, the CDR3 is TGTGCCAGCGGGCTAGCGGGGGGTAACTACGAGCAGTACTTC. It codes for CASGLAGGNYEQYF.

This rearrangement joins TRBV3-1 (or the pseudogene TRBV3-2) to TRBJ1-2, with D hard to call. The CDR3 covers 12 residues. Trimming pared 2 bases from V and 3 bases from J, leaving 4 bases between. The germline V gene encodes CDR1 LGHDT and CDR2 YNNKEL (reference sequence). CDR3 in amino acids: CASSQRDYGYTF. DNA of the CDR3: TGTGCCAGCAGCCAACGGGACTATGGCTACACCTTC.

This clone was observed once. CDR3 sequence (DNA): TGTGCCAGCAGTTACGGACAGGGAGTCCAAGAGACCCAGTACTTC. This translates into CASSYGQGVQETQYF. The chain couples TRBV6-6 to TRBJ2-5; 8 nucleotides agree with TRBD1. Per the germline V gene, CDR1 is MNHNY and CDR2 is SVGAGI (reference sequence). V was clipped by 2 bases and J by 1 base; unmatched bases: 3. This CDR3 has 15 amino acids.

This chain links TRBV28 with TRBJ1-2; TRBD1 matches 10 bases. Germline V gives CDR1 MDHEN, CDR2 SYDVKM. V dropped 3 bases and J dropped 3; count of bases not matched to a gene: 10. The CDR3 runs 17 residues. The CDR3 sequence: CASSFRTGGREDYGYTF. DNA for the CDR3: TGTGCCAGCAGTTTTCGGACAGGGGGTAGAGAGGACTATGGCTACACCTTC.

The genes are TRBV10-2 and TRBJ1-2; TRBD1 might be the D (6 bases). Trimming cost V 3 bases and J 3 bases, with 11 bases left between them. The CDR3 length is 14 residues. CDR1 is WSHSY, CDR2 SAAADI, per germline. In nucleotides, the CDR3 is TGCGCCAGCAGTGATGGCAGGGGTGACTATGGCTACACCTTC. It is translated as CASSDGRGDYGYTF.